This entry describes one T cell receptor (beta chain). The data were obtained in a study of blood T cell repertoires in COVID-19. Assay: immunoSEQ multiplex PCR; the TCRdb copy retains only in-frame clones and omits some. The sample has around 63,000 clones, around 79% seen once; the top ten hold about 31%. The CDR3 has 19 residues. Germline V gives CDR1 MGHRA, CDR2 YSYEKL. Unmatched junction bases numbered 8, after V lost 0 bases and J lost 1 base. The rearrangement uses TRBV4-1 and TRBJ2-6; 8 positions agree with TRBD1. The sequenced sample consisted of peripheral blood. This clonotype was obtained from a human donor in a cohort sampled during active COVID-19. CDR3 coding DNA: TGCGCCAGCAGCCAAGATCAAGGACAGGGCCTTTCTGGGGCCAACGTCCTGACTTTC. Translating gives CASSQDQGQGLSGANVLTF.